This TCR beta chain comes out of a study of blood T cell repertoires in COVID-19. Turning to the study itself: The United States, Italy and Spain were the sources of the acute and convalescent COVID-19 samples.

Original methodology: The authors estimated nucleated cell counts from reference gene primer amplification. Repertoires were generated with immunoSEQ multiplex PCR, while TCRdb's copy carries only in-frame clones and drops some. V and J calls plus clone size are reproduced from that table; the DNA served to infer D and trimming. Here the sample spans about 310,000 clones, 89% being singletons. Which cohort a participant joined came from the clinical history participants gave. Recovered status applied to Cohort 3 donors who had two consecutive negative PCRs. It also applied to those with clearance or with symptom resolution. Sequenced: PBMCs or T cells enriched from blood (not recorded which). The sequence was collected from a woman between 40 and 50 years old who had recovered from COVID-19.

This CDR3 reads CAWNPILGNTIYF. The CDR3 DNA follows: TGTGCCTGGAACCCTATCCTAGGAAACACCATATATTTT. The chain combines TRBV30 with TRBJ1-3; D gene ambiguous. V lost 4 bases, J lost 4 bases, and 11 bases lay in between. The germline V gene has CDR1 GTSNPN and CDR2 SVGIG (reference sequence). CDR3 length: 13 amino acids.